The following is a T cell receptor (beta chain) sequence with its context. There are a few counts of this clonotype. The clone's antigen remains unknown. Base qualities are missing; no much larger clone stands one base away. This entry comes from a study of blood T cells in healthy people across ages (dated by TCRdb to between 2015 and 2017). Broadly, across the study: Template switching captured roughly one uniquely barcoded TCR beta cDNA molecule per two T cells in model experiments. The study measured age-related changes in TCR beta repertoire diversity using deep sequencing normalized with unique cDNA molecular identifiers. Four age groups were formed from the donors: young (average 16 years), middle-aged (around 41), aged (over 55) and long-lived (82). To avoid experimental bias, donors of different ages were spread randomly across the sequencing lanes. The study analyzed two additional independent replicas of 1 million unique cDNA reads from the same blood draw for two donors, one aged 18 to 29 and one aged 80 or older.

Receptor libraries were prepared by 5' RACE. The sequencer listed for this sample is Illumina HiSeq 2500. A second PCR of roughly 6 to 11 cycles was run with a J-beta primer mix and a sample-barcoded 5' primer. A unique molecular identifier was introduced onto each TCR beta cDNA molecule by a template-switch 5' adaptor carrying 12 random nucleotides. At least 3 million CDR3-containing paired-end reads were obtained from each sample. All of the RNA was converted into first-strand cDNA using the Mint cDNA synthesis kit, with a TRBC-specific oligonucleotide serving as the primer. All cDNA was treated with uracil-DNA glycosylase and then went through a first 18-cycle PCR with the universal primers M1SS and BC2_uni_R. The study's own analysis went as follows. Each sample was normalized by randomly selecting 1 million high-quality reads, each carrying a distinct molecular identifier. Reads sharing molecular identifiers were discarded rather than binned into consensus sequences. MiTCR, set to a Q25 quality threshold and the strictest error-elimination algorithm, was used for CDR3 identification, clonotype clustering and error correction. A nonparametric unseen species model with Euler transformation was used to estimate a lower bound on total TCR beta diversity. TCRdb trimmed public reads at Q25 via fastp, called clones via MiXCR and kept in-frame beta chains. Identical CDR3 protein sequences are pooled into one entry, listed with their most common genes and DNA. Here the V and J calls rest on TCRdb's processing, not on the authors' analysis. The sample contains hundreds of thousands of distinct CDR3 sequences, about 48% of them found a single time. In total, the top ten clones hold around 40% of the sample.

The donors were 40 or so Caucasian individuals from Russia, aged roughly 6 to 90 years, who were systemically healthy. Each donor gave approximately 9.3 milliliters of peripheral blood, collected into EDTA-treated Vacutainer tubes. Ficoll-Paque density-gradient centrifugation was used to isolate PBMCs, with at least 6.5 million per sample. Total RNA, at least 6 micrograms per sample, was extracted from PBMCs with Trizol reagent. Naive CD45RAhigh/CD27high T cell percentages were measured by flow cytometry on a PBMC aliquot from every donor. CDR1 MNHEY and CDR2 SVGEGT were looked up in the germline V gene. There are 14 amino acids in the CDR3, from cysteine to phenylalanine inclusive. Only the CDR3 region is kept as DNA, spanning 42 bases read in frame from base 1. Germline trimming amounts to 8 bases on V and 5 bases on J, with 8 as the count of junction bases outside the gene matches. Study-wide conclusions, independent of this receptor: Compared with the aged group, the long-lived group had more naive CD4+ T cells, fewer expanded clones and increased TCR diversity, a pattern suggesting age selection. Bulk unsorted PBMC profiling prevented conclusive comparison of naive and antigen-experienced compartments. Estimates of total diversity based on one million sequenced T cells were regarded as lower bounds and as underestimates. Because the CMV infection status of the donors was unknown, age-related changes in expanded clonotypes may potentially have been confounded. The percentage of naive T cells measured by flow cytometry correlated strongly with observed TCR beta diversity. As age increased, observed TCR beta diversity per million T cells dropped in a roughly linear way, and a significant reduction was already evident by age roughly 36.

The TCR comes from an elderly man in good health. The sequence links TRBV6-2 or TRBV6-3 to TRBJ2-7, with TRBD2 matching 11 junction bases. The material sequenced was blood. The CDR3 here reads CASVEASGRNEQYF. The nucleotide sequence reads as follows: TGTGCCAGCGTGGAGGCTAGCGGGAGGAACGAGCAGTACTTC.